This T cell receptor (beta chain) was sequenced for a study of beta chain features in type 1 diabetes. Study information: No patient-donor differences in age, gender, total cells or subset yield. Examination spanned over 85,000,000 sorted cells from all samples. Findings of the study overall: The similarity of naive, central memory and Treg TCRB repertoires appeared greater among patients than among healthy donors.

This CDR3 has 14 amino acids. Germline V gene data show CDR1 as SGHTA and CDR2 as FQGNSA. V was pared by 5 bases and J by 1 base, with 10 bases between. Expressed TCRB transcripts were sequenced because the isolated RNA had all been reverse transcribed beforehand. Sequencing was performed with immunoSEQ multiplex PCR; in TCRdb, only in-frame clones are kept and a portion is missing. The sample lists a few hundred thousand clones; approximately 28% were seen once. This clone appeared a few times. Its antigen is unknown. Sequencing input: naive CD4+ T cells from blood. This chain links TRBV7-2 with TRBJ2-3; D could derive from TRBD1 or TRBD2 (5 bases each). The clonotype was recovered from a man aged 18 to 30 in good health. The CDR3 nucleotides are TGTGCCAGCAGCCCGGGGCTTCGCACAGATACGCAGTATTTT. Translation: CASSPGLRTDTQYF.